This T cell receptor (beta chain) was observed in a study of Graves' ophthalmopathy and Graves' hyperthyroidism (dated by TCRdb to 2016 to 2018). A note on the overall study: A patient counted as having stable hyperthyroidism if there was no progression to ophthalmopathy within 18 months of follow-up. To tell Graves' ophthalmopathy apart from Graves' hyperthyroidism, and to predict which patients would progress to ophthalmopathy, the study relied on TCR beta repertoire signatures. In total, 135 blood samples were TCR-sequenced: approximately 40 ophthalmopathy, 75 hyperthyroidism and roughly 17 hyperthyroidism-to-ophthalmopathy patients. A discovery set of 95 to 100 patients (43 ophthalmopathy, about 59 stable hyperthyroidism) was enrolled to explore V-J signatures distinguishing ophthalmopathy from hyperthyroidism. An independent validation cohort comprised around 19 hyperthyroidism patients and 17 patients who later progressed from hyperthyroidism to ophthalmopathy. In five or six hyperthyroidism patients, the T-cell repertoire of thyroid tissue was compared with the T-cell repertoire of blood. Once sampling was done, hyperthyroidism patients were given methimazole at a starting dose of 30 mg daily, while ophthalmopathy patients were given high-dose intravenous methylprednisolone. Broad study findings and their caveats: Most of the expanded thyroid clonotypes with a frequency above 0.001 were also detected in blood, and it was suggested that the thyroid immune response may be reflected by blood repertoires. In validation, the model predicted ophthalmopathy progression with 70.59% sensitivity and approximately 72% specificity; about a dozen predicted patients were CT-confirmed with GO in a median of around 6.5 months. In cross-validation, the 13-signature model distinguished ophthalmopathy from stable hyperthyroidism with 85% to 90% sensitivity and just under 84% specificity, and in the test set the corresponding values were roughly 80% and 75%. No statistical method was used to predetermine the sample size, and group allocation was not hidden from the investigators.

For repertoire sequencing, the TCR beta CDR3 regions were amplified from RNA transcripts. HTBI primers and the Qiagen OneStep RT-PCR kit were used in a first-round RT-PCR, which was followed by a second-round multiplex PCR, size selection and purification. The libraries underwent paired-end sequencing with 100 bp reads on an Illumina HiSeq2000. The authors processed their data as follows. SOAPnuke was used for read processing, and reads with adapters, uncalled bases, a mean Phred below 15, or no exact constant-primer or identifier match were discarded. High-quality paired reads were merged with COPE v1.2.5. Each unique nucleotide sequence was defined as a clonotype, and clonotypes were aligned to IMGT TRB V, D and J references with MiTCR v1.1. The analysis was limited to V-J combinations with a frequency above 0.0001, which together covered over 98% of repertoires. For each V-J combination, a TCR clonal expansion and chaos score was defined as F50 clonal expansion divided by the chaos observed in the TCRdist matrix. Welch's t-statistics and random forest were used to narrow the features down to about twelve V-J combinations, which were then fed into a naive Bayes classifier. The Morisita-Horn index was used to measure how similar the thyroid and blood repertoires were. TCRdb ran its own pipeline on the public reads, namely fastp trimming at Q25 and MiXCR clone calling, and kept in-frame beta chains. Rows are combined by CDR3 protein, so each entry shows the most common genes and DNA. V and J calls and clone size were set by TCRdb, not the authors. Counted in this sample were over a million distinct CDR3 sequences; 35% to 40% of them appeared once. The ten largest clones capture 11% of the sample.

Patients with hyperthyroidism were aged 18 to 65 years, had been newly diagnosed, and had a disease duration of less than 2 months. Anyone with other autoimmune diseases, uncontrolled infections, pregnancy or lactation was excluded from the study. Diagnosis relied on clinical symptoms, serum thyroxine, TRAb, thyroid ultrasound and orbital computed tomography. Trizol reagent was used to extract the total RNA, and its quality was then checked on an Agilent 2100 Bioanalyzer. The CDR3 numbers 14 residues from cysteine through phenylalanine. Only the CDR3 part of the read is kept: 42 bases, read in frame from the first base. Per the germline V gene, SQVTM is the CDR1 and ANQGSEA is the CDR2. The trim is 2 bases for V and 8 bases for J, with a gap of 18 bases between the germline ends. This clonotype has at least ten counts. Its antigen specificity is not known. Base quality data are lacking; no much larger clone is found one base away.

The sequence joins TRBV29-1 to TRBJ1-2, and perhaps TRBD1 as D gene, on 6 matching bases. The origin of this receptor is an adult man with Graves' hyperthyroidism. Source material: peripheral blood or thyroid tissue (not recorded which). Read as DNA, the sequence is TGCAGCGTTGAAAGGCGTTGGGGGCGTCGGGGCTACACCTTC. Translated, this is CSVERRWGRRGYTF. The full variable domain, completed from the reference TRBV29-1 and TRBJ1-2 proteins outside the CDR3, reads SAVISQKPSRDICQRGTSLTIQCQVDSQVTMMFWYRQQPGQSLTLIATANQGSEATYESGFVIDKFPISRPNLTFSTLTVSNMSPEDSSIYLCSVERRWGRRGYTFGSGTRLTVV.